Here is one T cell receptor (beta chain) with its context. Its antigen is unidentified. This entry is derived from a study of OX40 agonist ivuxolimab in advanced cancers. This table comes from immunoSEQ multiplex PCR, and its TCRdb copy is limited to in-frame clones, with some not included. The profile covers roughly 41,000 clones, with more than 85% appearing a single time and 2% to 3% taken by the ten largest. Germline lookup yields CDR1 SGHRS and CDR2 YFSETQ. CDR3 length equals 16 residues. The V segment lost 3 bases and the J segment 4 bases; nucleotides outside the gene matches: 8. Findings of the study overall: Partial responders receiving 0.1-3.0 mg/kg showed among the lowest clonal expansion.

This receptor was taken from an adult with an advanced solid tumor such as melanoma, head and neck, liver or kidney cancer. The V call is TRBV5-1, the J call TRBJ1-4; 8 bases fit TRBD1. The sequenced sample was CD4+ or CD8+ T cells sorted from blood, obtained in a trial of the OX40 agonist ivuxolimab. DNA of the CDR3: TGCGCCAGCAGCTCCGGACAGGGCGGGAGTAATGAAAAACTGTTTTTT. As protein: CASSSGQGGSNEKLFF.